The 11 T cell receptor beta chains in this list originate from one sample, sequenced in a study of blood T cells in healthy people across ages. Alongside a J-beta primer mix, a sample-barcoded 5' primer served in a second PCR lasting about 7 to 12 cycles. TCRdb passed the 5' RACE reads through MiXCR, listing each CDR3 protein once. The sample comprises about 600,000 distinct CDR3 sequences, around 50% of which are singletons, and 20% to 25% rests with the top ten. Sequencing was carried out using blood. The receptors shown here come from an older man in good health.

The rearrangement joins TRBV10-3 to TRBJ1-5, with D possibly matching TRBD1 (5 bases). The length of the CDR3 is 13 residues. Germline-derived CDR1 and CDR2 are ENHRY and SYGVKD. V was trimmed by 1 base and J by 5 bases, leaving 6 bases between them. The CDR3 protein is CAISELGDQPQHF. The CDR3 DNA follows: TGTGCCATCAGTGAGTTGGGGGATCAGCCCCAGCATTTT.

This clonotype was observed a handful of times. The chain combines TRBV20-1 with TRBJ2-1; TRBD2 is a possible D gene (6 bases). Germline CDR1 and CDR2: DFQATT and SNEGSKA (reference sequence). The ends were cut back, 6 bases at V and 9 bases at J, with 21 bases in the middle. This CDR3 has 14 residues. The CDR3 region is CSAPGTYNTGEQFF. Written as DNA, the CDR3 is TGCAGTGCCCCCGGGACTTATAATACGGGTGAGCAGTTCTTC.

The V call is TRBV18, the J call TRBJ2-5; D remains unclear. There are 17 residues in the CDR3. CDR1 is KGHSH, CDR2 LQKENI, per germline. V was pared by 0 bases and J by 5 bases, with 19 bases between. CDR3 region: CASSPPQPAGRGETQYF. In DNA, the CDR3 is TGTGCCAGCTCACCACCGCAACCGGCCGGACGTGGGGAGACCCAGTACTTC.

This sequence joins TRBV6-6 and TRBJ2-3; no clear D. The CDR3 length is 13 residues. Germline V lookup: CDR1 MNHNY, CDR2 SVGAGI (reference sequence). V was pared by 7 bases and J by 5 bases, with 13 bases between. The CDR3 spells CASIPGMGDTQYF. The DNA for the CDR3 is TGTGCCAGCATCCCGGGCATGGGAGATACGCAGTATTTT.

This chain uses TRBV20-1 with TRBJ2-5; TRBD2 aligns across 13 bases. The germline V gene encodes CDR1 DFQATT and CDR2 SNEGSKA (reference sequence). V gave up 5 bases and J gave up 11 bases; unmatched junction bases: 14. The CDR3 has 15 residues. The CDR3 protein is CSASRLAGGHNEQYF. The CDR3 DNA reads TGCAGTGCTTCCAGACTAGCGGGAGGCCACAATGAGCAGTACTTC.

This clonotype occurred a few times. The junction departs from the called germline gene at one end, perhaps through a read error. V is TRBV20-1 and J is TRBJ2-5; 8 bases line up with TRBD1. The CDR3 has 13 amino acids. Germline CDR1 reads DFQATT; CDR2 reads SNEGSKA (reference sequence). CDR3 sequence (DNA): TGTAGTGCTAGGAGCAGGGGGCGAGAGACTCAGTACTTC. This gives the protein CSARSRGRETQYF.

This chain uses TRBV7-2 with TRBJ2-7, with 7 bases matching TRBD2. Germline loops: CDR1 SGHTA, CDR2 FQGNSA. The V segment lost 5 bases and the J segment 2 bases; nucleotides outside the gene matches: 12. CDR3 length: 16 amino acids. The CDR3, as DNA: TGTGCCAGCAGCCCCGGGCTAGCGGTAGGGCCCTACGAGCAGTACTTC. Translated: CASSPGLAVGPYEQYF.

The chain recombines TRBV28 with TRBJ1-2; D call uncertain. This CDR3 is 14 amino acids long. Germline CDR1 reads MDHEN; CDR2 reads SYDVKM. V lost 8 bases to trimming and J lost 8 bases, with 21 bases between them. The CDR3 sequence: CASAPGRFPPGYTF. DNA for the CDR3: TGTGCCAGCGCCCCTGGACGGTTCCCCCCCGGCTACACCTTC.

This clonotype was seen a few times. The chain employs TRBV12-3 or TRBV12-4 and TRBJ1-5; TRBD1 is a possible D gene (6 bases). V lost 4 bases and J lost 8, with 12 bases in between. This CDR3 region has 13 residues. This CDR3 is CASSWGAAEPQHF. The CDR3 DNA sequence: TGTGCCAGCAGTTGGGGGGCGGCGGAGCCCCAGCATTTT.

This clonotype has only one observation. V and J are TRBV7-3 and TRBJ2-7; D is ambiguous. The CDR3 loop spans 13 amino acids. V was shortened by 2 bases and J by 2 bases, with 7 bases between the two germline ends. Looked up from germline, CDR1 is SGHTA and CDR2 is FQGTGA. In DNA form, the CDR3 reads TGTGCCAGCAGCTTATCCGCAGCCTACGAGCAGTACTTC. Translating gives CASSLSAAYEQYF.

This clonotype was counted between two and nine times. This chain links TRBV7-2 with TRBJ2-3; D is unclear. Germline CDR1 is SGHTA and CDR2 is FQGNSA. V dropped 6 bases and J dropped 7 bases, with 8 bases sitting between them. The CDR3 has 11 amino acids. CDR3 sequence: CASRTDNTQYF. Here the CDR3 DNA reads TGTGCCAGCAGGACTGATAATACGCAGTATTTT. Combining the CDR3 with reference TRBV7-2 and TRBJ2-3 gives the whole variable domain GAGVSQSPSNKVTEKGKDVELRCDPISGHTALYWYRQSLGQGLEFLIYFQGNSAPDKSGLPSDRFSAERTGGSVSTLTIQRTQQEDSAVYLCASRTDNTQYFGPGTRLTVL.